This entry is about one T cell receptor (beta chain). Germline CDR1 is LNHNV and CDR2 is YYDKDF (reference sequence). This CDR3 has 15 amino acids. V dropped 0 bases and J dropped 7 bases, with 13 bases sitting between them. The sample originates from a study of sequential checkpoint blockade in melanoma. The wider study: Arm A got nivolumab then ipilimumab; arm B the reverse, 1:1.

Described treatment: randomized to nivolumab then ipilimumab (arm A) or the reverse (arm B). The method was immunoSEQ multiplex PCR; TCRdb's version includes in-frame clones alone and lacks a portion of them. The sample includes 20,000 or so clones, 65% to 75% of them seen just once. The rearrangement links TRBV15 to TRBJ1-5, with D perhaps TRBD1 (6 bases). Sequenced material: CD8+ T cells sorted from blood (inferred from file names), taken from a patient given nivolumab and ipilimumab in sequence. The clonotype was recovered from a human donor with melanoma. CDR3 sequence: CATSRDTGGTQPQHF. CDR3 DNA sequence: TGTGCCACCAGCAGAGATACGGGGGGCACGCAGCCCCAGCATTTT.